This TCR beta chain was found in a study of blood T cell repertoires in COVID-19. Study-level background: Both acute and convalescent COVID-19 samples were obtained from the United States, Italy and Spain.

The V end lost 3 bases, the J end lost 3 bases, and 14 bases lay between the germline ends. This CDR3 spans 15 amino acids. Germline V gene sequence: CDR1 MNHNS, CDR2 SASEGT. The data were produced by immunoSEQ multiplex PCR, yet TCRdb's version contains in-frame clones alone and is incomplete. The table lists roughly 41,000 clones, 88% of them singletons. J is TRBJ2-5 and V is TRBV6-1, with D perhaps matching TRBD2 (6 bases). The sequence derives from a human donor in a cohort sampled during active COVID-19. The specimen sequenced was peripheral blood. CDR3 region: CASSDGGATKETQYF. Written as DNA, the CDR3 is TGTGCCAGCAGTGATGGAGGGGCCACCAAAGAGACCCAGTACTTC.